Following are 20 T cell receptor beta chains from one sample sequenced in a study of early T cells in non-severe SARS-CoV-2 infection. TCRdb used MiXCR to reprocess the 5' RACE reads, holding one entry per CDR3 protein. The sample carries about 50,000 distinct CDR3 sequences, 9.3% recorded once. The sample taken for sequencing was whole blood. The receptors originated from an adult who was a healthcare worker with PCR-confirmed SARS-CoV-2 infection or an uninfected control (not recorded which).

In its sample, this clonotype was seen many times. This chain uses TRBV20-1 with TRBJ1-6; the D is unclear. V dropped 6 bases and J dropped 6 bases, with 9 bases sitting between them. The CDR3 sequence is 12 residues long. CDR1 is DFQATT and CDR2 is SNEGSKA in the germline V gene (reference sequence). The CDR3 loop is CSAGGPNSPLHF. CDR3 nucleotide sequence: TGCAGTGCAGGAGGGCCTAATTCACCCCTCCACTTT.

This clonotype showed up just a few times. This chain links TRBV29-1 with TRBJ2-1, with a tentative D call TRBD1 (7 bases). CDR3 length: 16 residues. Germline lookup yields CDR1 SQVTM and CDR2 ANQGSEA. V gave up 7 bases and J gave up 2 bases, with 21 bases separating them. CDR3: CSADGLEGATYNEQFF. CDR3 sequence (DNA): TGCAGCGCCGATGGATTGGAGGGGGCCACCTACAATGAGCAGTTCTTC.

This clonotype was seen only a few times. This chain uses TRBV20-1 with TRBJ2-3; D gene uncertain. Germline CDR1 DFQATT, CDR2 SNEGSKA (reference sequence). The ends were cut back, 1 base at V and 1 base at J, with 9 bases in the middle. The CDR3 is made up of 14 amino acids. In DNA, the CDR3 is TGCAGTGCTAGAGCCAGGTTGGGCACAGATACGCAGTATTTT. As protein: CSARARLGTDTQYF.

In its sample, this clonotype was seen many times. As DNA, the CDR3 is TGCAGTGCTAAGAGAATGACTGAGCAGTTCTTC. Residues: CSAKRMTEQFF. This chain joins TRBV20-1 and TRBJ2-1; D gene ambiguous. The CDR3 runs 11 residues. V lost 4 bases to trimming and J lost 9 bases, with 10 bases between them. Germline V gives CDR1 DFQATT, CDR2 SNEGSKA (reference sequence).

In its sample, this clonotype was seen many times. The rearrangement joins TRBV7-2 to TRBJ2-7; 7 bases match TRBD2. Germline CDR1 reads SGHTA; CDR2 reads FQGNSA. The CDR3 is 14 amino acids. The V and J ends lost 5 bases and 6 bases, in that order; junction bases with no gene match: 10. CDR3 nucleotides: TGTGCCAGCAGCCTTCACCAGGGACTAATCGAGCAGTACTTC. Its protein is CASSLHQGLIEQYF.

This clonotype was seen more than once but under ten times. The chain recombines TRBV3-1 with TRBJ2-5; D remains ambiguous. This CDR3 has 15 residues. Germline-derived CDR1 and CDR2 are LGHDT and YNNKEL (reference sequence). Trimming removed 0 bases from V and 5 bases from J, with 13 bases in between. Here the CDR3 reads CASSQDGLGWETQYF. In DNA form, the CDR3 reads TGTGCCAGCAGCCAAGACGGTCTTGGATGGGAGACCCAGTACTTC.

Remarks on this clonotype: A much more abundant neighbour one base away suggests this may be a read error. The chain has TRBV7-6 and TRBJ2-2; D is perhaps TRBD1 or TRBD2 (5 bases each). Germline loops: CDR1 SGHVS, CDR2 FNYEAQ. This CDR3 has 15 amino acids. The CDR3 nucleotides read TGTGCCAGCAGCCGGACAATTACAGACACCGGGGACCTGTTTTTT. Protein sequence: CASSRTITDTGDLFF.

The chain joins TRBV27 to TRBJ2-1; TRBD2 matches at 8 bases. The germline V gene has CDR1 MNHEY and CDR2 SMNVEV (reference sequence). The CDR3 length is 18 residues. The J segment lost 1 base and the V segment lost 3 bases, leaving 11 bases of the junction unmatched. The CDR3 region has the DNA TGTGCCAGCAGTTTTTGGGGGGTAGCGGGAAATTCCTACAATGAGCAGTTCTTC. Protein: CASSFWGVAGNSYNEQFF.

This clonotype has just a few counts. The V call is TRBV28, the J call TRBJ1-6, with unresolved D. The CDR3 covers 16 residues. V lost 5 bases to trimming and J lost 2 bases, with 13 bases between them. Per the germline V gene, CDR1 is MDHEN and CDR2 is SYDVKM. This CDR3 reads CASSPESGTYNSPLHF. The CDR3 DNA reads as TGTGCCAGCAGTCCTGAGTCGGGGACCTATAATTCACCCCTCCACTTT.

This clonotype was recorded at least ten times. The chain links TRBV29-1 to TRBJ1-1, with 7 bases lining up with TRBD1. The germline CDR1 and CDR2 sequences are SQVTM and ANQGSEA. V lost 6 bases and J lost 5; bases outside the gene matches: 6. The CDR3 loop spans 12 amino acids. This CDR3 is CSVHRQGTEAFF. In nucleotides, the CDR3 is TGCAGCGTGCACCGACAGGGAACTGAAGCTTTCTTT.

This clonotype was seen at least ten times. The DNA of the CDR3 is TGTGCCAGCATGGAGGGACAGGGAAACAATCAGCCCCAGCATTTT. Translated: CASMEGQGNNQPQHF. The J gene is TRBJ1-5, the V gene TRBV6-5; TRBD1 matches at 9 bases. The CDR3 extends over 15 amino acids. Germline CDR1 reads MNHEY; CDR2 reads SVGAGI. V was clipped by 7 bases and J by 3 bases; unmatched bases: 7.

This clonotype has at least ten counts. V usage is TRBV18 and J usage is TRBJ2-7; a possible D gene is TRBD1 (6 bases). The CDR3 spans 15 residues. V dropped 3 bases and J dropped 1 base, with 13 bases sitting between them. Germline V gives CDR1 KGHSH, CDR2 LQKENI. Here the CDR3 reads CASSPSRGSSYEQYF. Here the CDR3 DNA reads TGTGCCAGCTCACCCTCCAGGGGCTCTTCCTACGAGCAGTACTTC.

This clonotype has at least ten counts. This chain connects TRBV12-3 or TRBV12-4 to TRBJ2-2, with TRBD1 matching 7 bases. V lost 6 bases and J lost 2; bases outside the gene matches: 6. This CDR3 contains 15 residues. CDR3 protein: CASRRQGVNTGELFF. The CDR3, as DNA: TGTGCCAGCAGAAGACAGGGAGTCAACACCGGGGAGCTGTTTTTT.

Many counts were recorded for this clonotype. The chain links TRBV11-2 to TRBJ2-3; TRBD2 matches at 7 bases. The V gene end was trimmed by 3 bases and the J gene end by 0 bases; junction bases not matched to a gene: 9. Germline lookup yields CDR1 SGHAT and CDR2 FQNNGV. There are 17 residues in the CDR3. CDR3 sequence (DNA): TGTGCCAGCAGCTTTTTCCCTCTAGCGGAGAGCACAGATACGCAGTATTTT. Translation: CASSFFPLAESTDTQYF.

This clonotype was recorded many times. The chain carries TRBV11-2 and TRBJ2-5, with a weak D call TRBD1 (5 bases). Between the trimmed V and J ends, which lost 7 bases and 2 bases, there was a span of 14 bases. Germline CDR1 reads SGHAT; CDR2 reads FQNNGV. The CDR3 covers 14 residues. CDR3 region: CASTRDRRQETQYF. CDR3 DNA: TGTGCCAGCACCCGAGACAGACGGCAAGAGACCCAGTACTTC.

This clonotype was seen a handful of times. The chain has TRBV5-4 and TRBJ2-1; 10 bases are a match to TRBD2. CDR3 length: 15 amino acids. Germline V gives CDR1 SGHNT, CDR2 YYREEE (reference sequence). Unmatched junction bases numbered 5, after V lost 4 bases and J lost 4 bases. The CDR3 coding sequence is TGTGCCAGCAGCACGGGACTAGCGTTTTACAATGAGCAGTTCTTC. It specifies CASSTGLAFYNEQFF.

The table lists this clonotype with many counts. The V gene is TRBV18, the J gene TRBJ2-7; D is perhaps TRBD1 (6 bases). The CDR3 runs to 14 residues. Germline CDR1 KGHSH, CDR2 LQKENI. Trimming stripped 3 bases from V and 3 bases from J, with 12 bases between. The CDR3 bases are TGTGCCAGCTCACCCCAGGGGCGCCGCTACGAGCAGTACTTC. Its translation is CASSPQGRRYEQYF.

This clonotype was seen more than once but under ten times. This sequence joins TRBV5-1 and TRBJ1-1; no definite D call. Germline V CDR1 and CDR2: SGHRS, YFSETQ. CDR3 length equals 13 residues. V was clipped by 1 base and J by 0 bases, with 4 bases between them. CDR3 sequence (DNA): TGCGCCAGCAGCTTGTGGATGAACACTGAAGCTTTCTTT. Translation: CASSLWMNTEAFF.

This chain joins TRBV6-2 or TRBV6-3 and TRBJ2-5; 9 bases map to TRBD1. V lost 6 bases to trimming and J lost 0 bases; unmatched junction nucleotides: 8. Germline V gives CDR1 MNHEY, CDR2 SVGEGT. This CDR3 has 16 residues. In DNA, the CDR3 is TGTGCCAGCAGCATACAGGGGGCAAACTACCAAGAGACCCAGTACTTC. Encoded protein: CASSIQGANYQETQYF.

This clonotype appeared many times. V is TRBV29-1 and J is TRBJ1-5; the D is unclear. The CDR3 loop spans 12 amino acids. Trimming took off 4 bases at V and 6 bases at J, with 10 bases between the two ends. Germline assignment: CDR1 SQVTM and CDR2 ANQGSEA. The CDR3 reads CSVGASGQPQHF. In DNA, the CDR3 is TGCAGCGTTGGGGCAAGCGGTCAGCCCCAGCATTTT.